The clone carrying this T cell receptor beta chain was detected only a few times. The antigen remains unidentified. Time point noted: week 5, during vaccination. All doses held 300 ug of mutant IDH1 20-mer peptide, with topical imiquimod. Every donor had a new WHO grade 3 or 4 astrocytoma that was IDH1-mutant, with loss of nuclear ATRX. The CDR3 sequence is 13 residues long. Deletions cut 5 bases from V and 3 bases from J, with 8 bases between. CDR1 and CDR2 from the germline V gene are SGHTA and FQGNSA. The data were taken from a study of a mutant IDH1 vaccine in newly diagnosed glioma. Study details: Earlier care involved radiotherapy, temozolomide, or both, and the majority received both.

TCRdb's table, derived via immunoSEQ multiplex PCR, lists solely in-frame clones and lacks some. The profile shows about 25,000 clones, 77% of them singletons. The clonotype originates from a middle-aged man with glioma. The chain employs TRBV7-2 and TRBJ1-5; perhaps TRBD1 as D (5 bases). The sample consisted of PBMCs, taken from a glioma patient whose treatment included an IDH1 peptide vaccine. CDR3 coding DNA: TGTGCCAGCAGCCGGGACCTCAATCAGCCCCAGCATTTT. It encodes CASSRDLNQPQHF.